Below are 11 T cell receptor beta chains sequenced from a single sample in a study of coeliac disease (dated 2022 in TCRdb). The method behind the library was the immunoSEQ multiplex PCR assay. TCRdb retrieved this table from immuneACCESS and kept in-frame rearrangements only. Not all clones are present; in checked studies, unresolved V genes account for under half, and no reason is known for the remainder. The sample has 6,000 to 8,000 clones on record, 70% to 80% of them singletons. Roughly 6% of the sample is in the top ten clones. Sequencing was done on a sample of lamina propria lymphocytes from the gut. This specimen's cell subset or site label, per the study, means: lamina propria cell (LPC) fraction of small intestinal biopsy. The receptors shown here come from a man aged 25-40 years with celiac disease.

The chain recombines TRBV5-1 with TRBJ2-2; 11 bases map to TRBD1. J gave up 5 bases and V 0 bases, and 0 bases lay outside the gene matches. The V gene's germline CDR1 is SGHRS and CDR2 YFSETQ. The CDR3 totals 15 residues. The CDR3 DNA is TGCGCCAGCAGCTTGGGGGACAGGGGGACCGGGGAGCTGTTTTTT. Its protein is CASSLGDRGTGELFF.

V gene TRBV5-4 combines with J gene TRBJ2-3, with D tentatively TRBD1 (7 bases). Trimming left V 4 bases short and J 1 base short, with 16 bases between. CDR3 size: 16 residues. Germline V lookup: CDR1 SGHNT, CDR2 YYREEE (reference sequence). The DNA of the CDR3 is TGTGCCAGCAGCCTGAAGCAGGGGGGTCGCACAGATACGCAGTATTTT. Amino acid sequence: CASSLKQGGRTDTQYF.

V is TRBV6-1 and J is TRBJ2-4, with 7 bases matching TRBD1. Germline CDR1 and CDR2: MNHNS and SASEGT. V was clipped by 3 bases and J by 0 bases; unmatched bases: 8. CDR3 length: 17 amino acids. CDR3 sequence: CASSENRGYLAKNIQYF. CDR3 sequence (DNA): TGTGCCAGCAGTGAGAACAGGGGATACTTAGCCAAAAACATTCAGTACTTC.

The CDR3: CASSSGGSGEKLFF. The CDR3, as DNA: TGTGCCAGCAGCTCAGGGGGCTCGGGTGAAAAACTGTTTTTT. The chain is built from TRBV5-4 and TRBJ1-4; the match to TRBD1 covers 8 bases. Per germline, CDR1 SGHNT and CDR2 YYREEE (reference sequence). V lost 3 bases and J lost 7; bases outside the gene matches: 5. The CDR3 is 14 amino acids.

The gene calls are TRBV10-3 and TRBJ1-2, with D unresolved. The V and J ends lost 3 bases and 4 bases respectively, with 3 bases between them. Germline V gene lookup returns CDR1 ENHRY and CDR2 SYGVKD. CDR3 size: 11 residues. The CDR3 bases are TGTGCCATCAGTGACAGCTATGGCTACACCTTC. Its protein product is CAISDSYGYTF.

The gene calls are TRBV6-1 and TRBJ1-1; D might be TRBD1 (6 bases). CDR3 size: 13 residues. Trimming stripped 2 bases from V and 9 bases from J, with 13 bases between. Germline V gives CDR1 MNHNS, CDR2 SASEGT. For the CDR3, the DNA is TGTGCCAGCAGTGAATTTGGGGGCCGAAAAGCTTTCTTT. Its translation: CASSEFGGRKAFF.

The chain couples TRBV19 to TRBJ1-1, with D maybe TRBD1 (5 bases). Germline CDR1 is LNHDA and CDR2 is SQIVND (reference sequence). The V end lost 5 bases, the J end lost 5 bases, and 27 bases lay between the germline ends. The CDR3 totals 18 residues. In DNA, the CDR3 is TGTGCCAGTAGTTCACCCAAGTGGGCAGGGAGGGTGATTACTGAAGCTTTCTTT. It is translated as CASSSPKWAGRVITEAFF.

This clone has only a few counts. The rearrangement links TRBV6-5 to TRBJ2-7, with 7 positions matching TRBD2. The CDR3 loop spans 13 amino acids. J lost 3 bases, V lost 8 bases, and 7 bases had no gene match. The germline CDR1 and CDR2 sequences are MNHEY and SVGAGI. The CDR3 DNA follows: TGTGCCAGCCGTGCTAGCGGAGACTACGAGCAGTACTTC. Translation gives CASRASGDYEQYF.

The V and J genes are TRBV7-6 and TRBJ1-2; perhaps TRBD1 as D (5 bases). Germline V gene lookup returns CDR1 SGHVS and CDR2 FNYEAQ. This CDR3 is 13 amino acids long. Trimming took 1 base from V and 6 from J, leaving 9 bases between them. CDR3 amino acids: CASSLDRFDGYTF. The DNA for the CDR3 is TGTGCCAGCAGCTTAGACAGGTTTGATGGCTACACCTTC.

V and J are TRBV19 and TRBJ2-5; 8 bases agree with TRBD1. Germline values: CDR1 LNHDA, CDR2 SQIVND (reference sequence). This CDR3 has 15 amino acids. Unmatched junction bases numbered 10, after V lost 5 bases and J lost 5 bases. The DNA for the CDR3 is TGTGCCAGTAGTCCCCGACAGGGGATAGCGGAGACCCAGTACTTC. Translating it yields CASSPRQGIAETQYF. Using reference TRBV19 and TRBJ2-5 for the parts outside the CDR3, the full variable domain is DGGITQSPKYLFRKEGQNVTLSCEQNLNHDAMYWYRQDPGQGLRLIYYSQIVNDFQKGDIAEGYSVSREKKESFPLTVTSAQKNPTAFYLCASSPRQGIAETQYFGPGTRLLVL.

There are a few counts of this clone. V gene TRBV12-5 combines with J gene TRBJ1-4; 8 positions match TRBD1. The CDR3 runs 15 residues. With V trimmed by 4 bases and J by 3 bases, 4 bases remained unmatched. The germline gives CDR1 LGHNT, CDR2 FRNRAP. The CDR3: CASGWPTGANEKLFF. The DNA of the CDR3 is TGTGCTAGTGGTTGGCCGACAGGGGCTAATGAAAAACTGTTTTTT.